This T cell receptor (beta chain) derives from a study of shared clonotypes between healthy human individuals. Study-wide results and limits: Clonotype sharing across several donors was observed for about 5.2% of naive CD4 clonotypes.

This CDR3 contains 15 residues. Looked up from germline, CDR1 is MGHRA and CDR2 is YSYEKL. The V and J ends lost 0 bases and 4 bases respectively, with 13 bases between them. This clone was seen only once. Its antigen is unknown. CD45RO-negative CD8 cells positively selected for CCR7 made up the naive population, which excluded terminally differentiated effector memory CD45RA+ cells. Genomic DNA per cell subset filled all wells of several immunoSEQ plates. TCRdb keeps only in-frame clones here, not all; method: immunoSEQ multiplex PCR. Here the sample spans about 2 million clones, about 94% being singletons.

The chain is built from TRBV4-1 and TRBJ2-7; a possible D gene is TRBD2 (5 bases). Sequenced material: naive CD8+ T cells sorted from blood. The sequence derives from a man aged 18 to 35 in good health. CDR3 loop: CASSQEASQIYEQYF. The CDR3 DNA reads as TGCGCCAGCAGCCAAGAGGCTAGCCAGATTTACGAGCAGTACTTC.